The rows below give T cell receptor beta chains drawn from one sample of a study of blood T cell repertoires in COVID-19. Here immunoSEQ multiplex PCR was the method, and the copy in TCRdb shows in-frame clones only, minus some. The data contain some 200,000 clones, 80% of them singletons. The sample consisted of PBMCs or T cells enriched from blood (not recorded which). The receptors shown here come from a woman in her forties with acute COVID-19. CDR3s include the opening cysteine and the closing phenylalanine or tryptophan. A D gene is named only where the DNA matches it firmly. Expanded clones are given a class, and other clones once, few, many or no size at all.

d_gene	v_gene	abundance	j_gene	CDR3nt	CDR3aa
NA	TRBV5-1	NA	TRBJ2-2	TGCGCCAGCAGCTTGGTAGGGGGACCGGAGCGGGAGCTGTTTTTT	CASSLVGGPERELFF
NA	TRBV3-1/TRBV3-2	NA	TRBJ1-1	TGTGCCAGCAGCCACGGACAGATGAACACTGAAGCTTTCTTT	CASSHGQMNTEAFF
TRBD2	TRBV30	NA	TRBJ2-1	TGTGCCTGGAGTGGCGGGGGAGGGAATGAGCAGTTCTTC	CAWSGGGGNEQFF
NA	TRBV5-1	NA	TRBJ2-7	TGCGCCAGCAGCCCGACGGCTTGGGGGCCCTACGAGCAGTACTTC	CASSPTAWGPYEQYF
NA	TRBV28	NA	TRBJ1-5	TGTGCCAGCAGTTCTGGCAGGGACAATTTGATCCATGTTGTAAATCAGCCCCAGCATTTT	CASSSGRDNLIHVVNQPQHF
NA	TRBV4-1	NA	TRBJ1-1	TGCGCCAGCAGCAGTGAGAGCCTCACAGCTTTCTTT	CASSSESLTAFF
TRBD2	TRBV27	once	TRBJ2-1	TGTGCCAGCACCGTATTTGGGACTAGCTCAAATGAGCAGTTCTTC	CASTVFGTSSNEQFF
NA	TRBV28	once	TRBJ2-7	TGTGCCAGCAGTTTAGGCCGATCCTACGAGCAGTACTTC	CASSLGRSYEQYF
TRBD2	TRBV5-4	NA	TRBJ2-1	TGTGCCAGCAGCCTCCAGCGGGGAGCGGAGAATGAGCAGTTCTTC	CASSLQRGAENEQFF
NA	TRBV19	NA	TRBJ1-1	TGTGCCAGTAGCGAGGTGGGCACTGAAGCTTTCTTT	CASSEVGTEAFF
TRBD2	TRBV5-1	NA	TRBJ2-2	TGCGCCAGCAGCTTGGGAGCGGGAGTATCCGGGGAGCTGTTTTTT	CASSLGAGVSGELFF
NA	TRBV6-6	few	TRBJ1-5	TGTGCCAGCAGCGAACAGGGTTTACAGCCCCAGCATTTT	CASSEQGLQPQHF
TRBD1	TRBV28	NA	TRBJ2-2	TGTGCCAGCAGTTCCCGACGGGACAGGGCAACCGGGGAGCTGTTTTTT	CASSSRRDRATGELFF
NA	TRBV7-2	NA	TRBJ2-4	TGTGCCAGCAGCTTAGGAGTAAACATTCAGTACTTC	CASSLGVNIQYF
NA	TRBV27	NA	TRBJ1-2	TGTGCCAGCAGGACTTTAGAGGGGAGGGCCTATGGCTACACCTTC	CASRTLEGRAYGYTF
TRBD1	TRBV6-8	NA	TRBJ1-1	TGTGCCAGCGACCCGGACAGGGGCTCGCCCGAAGCTTTCTTT	CASDPDRGSPEAFF
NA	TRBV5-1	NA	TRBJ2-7	TGCGCCAGCAGCCCCCAGGGGGGAATATACGAGCAGTACTTC	CASSPQGGIYEQYF
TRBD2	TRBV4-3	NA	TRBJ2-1	TGCGCCAGCAGCCCTCAACCCCAAACGGGAGGGCAGTTCTTC	CASSPQPQTGGQFF
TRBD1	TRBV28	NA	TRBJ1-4	TGTGCCAGCAGGACCCCGGGACAGGGTTTTGAAAAACTGTTTTTT	CASRTPGQGFEKLFF
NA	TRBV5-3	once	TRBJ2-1	TGTGCCAGAAGCCCACAGGGTCCCTGGACCTACAATGAGCAGTTCTTC	CARSPQGPWTYNEQFF
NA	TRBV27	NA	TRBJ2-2	TGTGCCAGCAGAGACAGGAGTGACGGGGAGCTGTTTTTT	CASRDRSDGELFF
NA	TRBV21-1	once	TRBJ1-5	TGTGCCAGCAGCAAAGTCCGGGGGGATCAGCCCCAGCATTTT	CASSKVRGDQPQHF
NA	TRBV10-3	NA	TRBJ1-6	TGTGCCAGCGAGGCGACAGAAGATTCACCCCTCCACTTT	CASEATEDSPLHF
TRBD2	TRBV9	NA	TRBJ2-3	TGTGCCAGCAGCTCTAGCGGGGGGGCGGTTACGCAGTATTTT	CASSSSGGAVTQYF
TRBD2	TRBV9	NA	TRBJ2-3	TGTGCCAGCAGCGTAGCGCCTCGTGCGGGGGGGAAATCAGATACGCAGTATTTT	CASSVAPRAGGKSDTQYF
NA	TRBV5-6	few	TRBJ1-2	TGTGCCAGCAGCTCCCGGGTGGCAGCCCTCTATGGCTACACCTTC	CASSSRVAALYGYTF
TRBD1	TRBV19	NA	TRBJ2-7	TGTGCCAGTAGTACACGGACAGGGGGTGAGCAGTACTTC	CASSTRTGGEQYF
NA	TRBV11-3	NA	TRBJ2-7	TGTGCCAGCAGCAAACAATACGGGGTGCGGGTCGACGAGCAGTACTTC	CASSKQYGVRVDEQYF
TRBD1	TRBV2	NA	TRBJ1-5	TGTGCCAGCAGCGGGACAGTTCGAGATCAGCCCCAGCATTTT	CASSGTVRDQPQHF
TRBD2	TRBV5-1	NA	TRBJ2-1	TGCGCCAGCAGCTGGCGGGGGGGCCAAGAGGATGAGCAGTTCTTC	CASSWRGGQEDEQFF
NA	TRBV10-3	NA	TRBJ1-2	TGTGCCATCAGTCCAGGTCGACAGGCGTTTAACTATGGCTACACCTTC	CAISPGRQAFNYGYTF
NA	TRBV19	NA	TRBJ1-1	TGTGCCAGTAGCCTGGACAGCCTCATGAACACTGAAGCTTTCTTT	CASSLDSLMNTEAFF
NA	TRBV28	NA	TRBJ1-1	TGTGCCAGCAGTGCCGACAGGCCCCGAAGCACTGAAGCTTTCTTT	CASSADRPRSTEAFF
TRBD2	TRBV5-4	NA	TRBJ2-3	TGTGCCAGCAGCATCGGGACTAGCGGTAGCACAGATACGCAGTATTTT	CASSIGTSGSTDTQYF
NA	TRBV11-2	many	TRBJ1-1	TGTGCCAGCAGCTTGGGAGGGTTGACTGAAGCTTTCTTT	CASSLGGLTEAFF
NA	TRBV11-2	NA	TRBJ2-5	TGTGCCAGCAGCCGAGACAGGCAAGAGACCCAGTACTTC	CASSRDRQETQYF
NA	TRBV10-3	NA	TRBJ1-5	TGTGCCATCAGTGAGCGTCAGGGTAATCAGCCCCAGCATTTT	CAISERQGNQPQHF
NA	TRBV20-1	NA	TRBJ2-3	TGCAGTGTCCCCCAGAGGTATACGCAGTATTTT	CSVPQRYTQYF
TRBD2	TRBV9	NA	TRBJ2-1	TGTGCCAGCAGCGTAGACAGTGCTAGCGGGATGAGGAATGAGCAGTTCTTC	CASSVDSASGMRNEQFF
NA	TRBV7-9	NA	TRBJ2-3	TGTGCCAGCAGCGTCGCGGCGTTTGCTAGCACAGATACGCAGTATTTT	CASSVAAFASTDTQYF
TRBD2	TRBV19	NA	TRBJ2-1	TGTGCCAGTAGTGGGAGCGGGAGTCTCCAGTTCTTC	CASSGSGSLQFF
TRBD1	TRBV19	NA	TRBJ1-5	TGTGCCAGTAGTGAAGGGACAGGGAATCAGCCCCAGCATTTT	CASSEGTGNQPQHF
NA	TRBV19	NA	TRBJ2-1	TGTGCCAGTAGTATGAACGGGATACACTCCTATAGCTCCTACAATGAGCAGTTCTTC	CASSMNGIHSYSSYNEQFF
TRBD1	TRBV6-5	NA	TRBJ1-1	TGTGCCAGCCCCAGGGGGAGGAACACTGAAGCTTTCTTT	CASPRGRNTEAFF
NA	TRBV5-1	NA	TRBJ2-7	TGCGCCAGCAGCTTGGAGCTACAGGGTTCCTACGAGCAGTACTTC	CASSLELQGSYEQYF
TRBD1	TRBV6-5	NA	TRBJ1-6	TGTGCCAGCAGCGCCGGGACAGGGTATCCACCCCTCCACTTT	CASSAGTGYPPLHF
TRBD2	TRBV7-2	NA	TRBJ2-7	TGTGCCAGCAGCCTCCGGGGCGGGAGAACAGCCTACGAGCAGTACTTC	CASSLRGGRTAYEQYF
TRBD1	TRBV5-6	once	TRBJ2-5	TGTGCCAGCAGCGCCCCGACAGGGATCCGCCAAGAGACCCAGTACTTC	CASSAPTGIRQETQYF
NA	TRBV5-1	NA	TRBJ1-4	TGCGCCAGCAGCTTCCTACAGGGCGATGAAAAACTGTTTTTT	CASSFLQGDEKLFF
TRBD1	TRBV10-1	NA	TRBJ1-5	TGCGCCAGCAGTGAGTGTCGGACAGGGTACAATCAGCCCCAGCATTTT	CASSECRTGYNQPQHF
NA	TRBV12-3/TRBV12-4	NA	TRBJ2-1	TGTGCCAGCAGTTTTCTTGCGAGCAATGAGCAGTTCTTC	CASSFLASNEQFF
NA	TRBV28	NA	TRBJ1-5	TGTGCCAGCTTCAGGCCAGGCCCCAATCAGCCCCAGCATTTT	CASFRPGPNQPQHF
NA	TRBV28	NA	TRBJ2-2	TGTGCCAGCAGCGCTTGGGGGGTCACCGGGGAGCTGTTTTTT	CASSAWGVTGELFF